One T cell receptor (beta chain) is described in this entry. The TCR beta repertoire was assessed by survey-level immunoSEQ sequencing. Measured with immunoSEQ multiplex PCR; TCRdb has only the in-frame clones, and not every one. In the table there are about 50,000 clones, 80% to 95% of which are singletons. The origin of this receptor is a man in his forties with rheumatoid arthritis. The sequenced sample was PBMCs.

For the CDR3, the DNA is TGTGCCAGCAGTTATTTATGGGGGATGGAGACCCAGTACTTC. Translating gives CASSYLWGMETQYF. The gene calls are TRBV6-6 and TRBJ2-5; possibly TRBD1 or TRBD2 for D (5 bases each). The germline gives CDR1 MNHNY, CDR2 SVGAGI (reference sequence). The V end was cut by 3 bases, the J end by 5 bases, with 13 bases between. CDR3 length: 14 residues.